Listed below are T cell receptor beta chains from one sample, sequenced in a study of CD4 T cells in relation to SARS-CoV-2 and coronaviruses. Using immunoSEQ multiplex PCR, the repertoire was profiled, and TCRdb retains in-frame clones only, with some absent. The table records some 40,000 clones, roughly 73% of them present only once. These receptors lack a known antigen. Specimen: memory CD4+ T cells from PBMCs, cultured in vitro. Receptor source: an adult with COVID-19. The CDR3 runs from the conserved cysteine through the conserved F or W. Fields, in order: V gene, CDR3 protein.

>TRBV7-2
CASSFPTARTDTQYF
>TRBV30
CAWSLAYTGELFF
>TRBV5-4
CASSLGQDSSYEQYF
>TRBV5-1
CASSFVAGAGAHEQYF
>TRBV29-1
CSVEDRGVSGANVLTF
>TRBV28
CASSSPIPVRGGSSYNEQFF
>TRBV4-1
CASSQDSDTFYEQYF
>TRBV28
CASSFGSVGSNQPQHF
>TRBV19
CASSGRDRLQRPQHF
>TRBV19
CATQYTDTQYF
>TRBV18
CASSPFNTGTRLIEQYF
>TRBV27
CASRFAWGANYEQYF
>TRBV5-8
CASSLQRGPNSPLHF
>TRBV6-4
CASSAVGGASTDTQYF
>TRBV7-9
CASSLVSVRAYEQYF
>TRBV10-3
CAISGLAGASDEQFF
>TRBV27
CASRPRRNSEAFF
>TRBV7-9
CASSWTVGYTF
>TRBV19
CASSPRDVGRETQYF
>TRBV7-2
CASSYDRGEAQYF
>TRBV2
CASSPSGSEYNEQFF
>TRBV3-1/TRBV3-2
CASSHQMSTEAFF
>TRBV28
CASSAPLAGAHNEQFF
>TRBV9
CASSVNGLAGGELFF
>TRBV25-1
CASSTGAPIDSPLHF
>TRBV5-1
CASSFYGRETQYF
>TRBV7-6
CASSPLAGGPIDTDTQYF
>TRBV4-1
CASSQGLLGTGDGGNTIYF
>TRBV3-1/TRBV3-2
CASSQTSHGSYNEQFF
>TRBV6-1
CASSEGYRAYEQYF
>TRBV28
CASSLSSGGYTF
>TRBV29-1
CSVVGSGVTNTDTQYF
>TRBV6-4
CASSDRDTGELFF
>TRBV5-1
CASSLPGGVTDTQYF
>TRBV5-1
CASSFAGELFF
>TRBV3-1/TRBV3-2
CASSQIRTYQETQYF
>TRBV7-2
CASSLAGGHGNQPQHF
>TRBV18
CASSPRGTGNTDTQYF
>TRBV7-9
CASSSDSPEQFF
>TRBV18
CASSRLAETSTDTQYF
>TRBV2
CASSPTGYNSPLHF